This T cell receptor beta chain was identified during a study of blood T cell repertoires in COVID-19. Germline CDR1 reads LNHDA; CDR2 reads SQIVND (reference sequence). The CDR3 runs 13 residues. Deletions cut 1 base from V and 6 bases from J, with 10 bases between. Profiled with immunoSEQ multiplex PCR; TCRdb holds only in-frame clones, not every one. Of 150,000 to 200,000 clones listed, approximately 80% are singletons. In Cohort 3, a recovered donor had either two negative PCRs, clearance, or symptom resolution. V is TRBV19 and J is TRBJ2-7, with D hard to call. The receptor's source is a woman in her forties or fifties who had recovered from COVID-19. Sequenced sample: PBMCs or T cells enriched from blood (not recorded which). The CDR3 sequence is CASSIGGVSEQYF. CDR3 nucleotide sequence: TGTGCCAGTAGTATAGGTGGAGTTTCCGAGCAGTACTTC. The variable domain in full, completed from reference TRBV19 and TRBJ2-7, reads DGGITQSPKYLFRKEGQNVTLSCEQNLNHDAMYWYRQDPGQGLRLIYYSQIVNDFQKGDIAEGYSVSREKKESFPLTVTSAQKNPTAFYLCASSIGGVSEQYFGPGTRLTVT.